The rows below give T cell receptor beta chains drawn from one sample of a study of OX40 agonist ivuxolimab in advanced cancers. Generated by immunoSEQ multiplex PCR, the TCRdb table keeps only in-frame clones and is missing some. The table shows roughly 65,000 clones, with approximately 86% occurring only once. Sample: CD4+ or CD8+ T cells sorted from blood, taken in a trial of the OX40 agonist ivuxolimab. The receptors were sampled from an adult with an advanced solid tumor such as melanoma, head and neck, liver or kidney cancer. The CDR3 runs from the conserved cysteine through the conserved F or W. Fields, in order: D gene, V gene, clone size, J gene, CDR3 protein, CDR3 DNA. D genes are given only for firm matches. A clone size is listed for some rows: how often the clone was seen (once, few, many), or a class if it is expanded.

>-|TRBV11-1|-|TRBJ1-1
CASSLEGWGTEAFF
TGTGCCAGCAGCTTAGAGGGCTGGGGCACTGAAGCTTTCTTT
>-|TRBV9|-|TRBJ2-1
CASSGDSGAYNEQFF
TGTGCCAGCAGCGGAGACAGTGGCGCCTACAATGAGCAGTTCTTC
>TRBD2|TRBV6-1|-|TRBJ2-5
CASSDFGLAGGGETQYF
TGTGCCAGCAGTGACTTCGGACTAGCGGGAGGGGGAGAGACCCAGTACTTC
>TRBD1|TRBV6-5|once|TRBJ1-1
CASSYNRQGRNTEAFF
TGTGCCAGCAGTTACAACAGACAGGGGAGGAACACTGAAGCTTTCTTT
>TRBD1|TRBV6-5|-|TRBJ1-2
CASRPPGGSNYGYTF
TGTGCCAGCAGACCACCAGGGGGGAGTAACTATGGCTACACCTTC
>TRBD1|TRBV20-1|-|TRBJ2-7
CSARGQYEQYF
TGCAGTGCGAGGGGACAGTACGAGCAGTACTTC
>-|TRBV7-2|-|TRBJ1-5
CASSFLDGNQPQHF
TGTGCCAGCAGCTTCTTGGATGGCAATCAGCCCCAGCATTTT
>-|TRBV7-8|-|TRBJ2-7
CASSFAGKAYEQYF
TGTGCCAGCAGCTTTGCAGGGAAGGCCTACGAGCAGTACTTC
>TRBD1|TRBV7-9|once|TRBJ1-4
CASSYTGQGKAEEKLFF
TGTGCCAGCAGCTATACTGGACAGGGGAAGGCGGAGGAAAAACTGTTTTTT
>-|TRBV7-3|-|TRBJ2-6
CASSPLGGSTSGANVLTF
TGTGCCAGCAGCCCATTGGGGGGCAGTACCTCTGGGGCCAACGTCCTGACTTTC
>-|TRBV7-2|-|TRBJ2-2
CASSSGTGELFF
TGTGCCAGCAGCTCCGGCACCGGGGAGCTGTTTTTT
>-|TRBV4-3|-|TRBJ1-2
CASSQDLEGIDYGYTF
TGCGCCAGCAGCCAAGATCTGGAAGGTATCGACTATGGCTACACCTTC
>TRBD1|TRBV7-2|-|TRBJ2-5
CASSFFQGASETQYF
TGTGCCAGCAGTTTCTTTCAGGGGGCTAGCGAGACCCAGTACTTC
>-|TRBV6-1|-|TRBJ1-2
CASSESLRNGYTF
TGTGCCAGCAGTGAATCTCTAAGGAATGGCTACACCTTC
>-|TRBV4-3|-|TRBJ2-1
CASSQSSRGYEQFF
TGCGCCAGCAGCCAAAGCTCCCGGGGCTATGAGCAGTTCTTC
>TRBD2|TRBV9|-|TRBJ2-7
CASSANPGGDLGYEQYF
TGTGCCAGCAGCGCAAACCCTGGGGGGGATTTGGGCTACGAGCAGTACTTC
>TRBD1|TRBV19|-|TRBJ1-1
CASSTLGTVNTEAFF
TGTGCCAGTAGCACCCTCGGGACAGTGAACACTGAAGCTTTCTTT
>TRBD2|TRBV10-3|-|TRBJ2-3
CAVGTSGTDTQYF
TGTGCCGTGGGGACTAGCGGCACAGATACGCAGTATTTT
>-|TRBV18|-|TRBJ2-7
CASSPAGAMGEQYF
TGTGCCAGCTCACCAGCGGGGGCGATGGGGGAGCAGTACTTC
>-|TRBV9|-|TRBJ2-3
CASSVTDFSTDTQYF
TGTGCCAGCAGCGTAACGGACTTTAGCACAGATACGCAGTATTTT
>TRBD1|TRBV7-2|-|TRBJ1-5
CASSWGQGGNQPQHF
TGTGCCAGCAGCTGGGGACAGGGAGGCAATCAGCCCCAGCATTTT
>-|TRBV7-2|-|TRBJ2-7
CASSLAGKAYEQYF
TGTGCCAGCAGCTTAGCGGGGAAGGCCTACGAGCAGTACTTC
>-|TRBV28|-|TRBJ1-4
CASSPASHEKLFF
TGTGCCAGCAGTCCGGCCTCGCACGAAAAACTGTTTTTT
>-|TRBV7-9|-|TRBJ1-1
CASAPSRKMRAFF
TGTGCCAGTGCCCCATCGCGGAAGATGAGAGCTTTCTTT
>-|TRBV14|-|TRBJ1-1
CASSQELPRMGGAFF
TGTGCCAGCAGCCAAGAACTCCCCCGTATGGGTGGAGCTTTCTTT
>-|TRBV19|-|TRBJ2-7
CASKEGRSSYEQYF
TGTGCCAGTAAGGAAGGCCGAAGCTCCTACGAGCAGTACTTC
>-|TRBV5-6|-|TRBJ2-2
CATGITGGELFF
TGTGCCACTGGAATCACAGGCGGGGAGCTGTTTTTT
>TRBD1|TRBV28|-|TRBJ2-2
CASSQQGYTGELFF
TGTGCCAGCAGCCAACAGGGGTACACCGGGGAGCTGTTTTTT
>-|TRBV28|-|TRBJ2-1
CASTRGSGGYNEQFF
TGTGCCAGCACCAGGGGGTCAGGGGGGTACAATGAGCAGTTCTTC
>-|TRBV5-1|-|TRBJ1-6
CASSPGEPVPNSPLHF
TGCGCCAGCAGCCCTGGAGAGCCGGTCCCTAATTCACCCCTCCACTTT
>-|TRBV28|-|TRBJ1-3
CASSNGGGLGNTIYF
TGTGCCAGCAGCAACGGCGGGGGTTTAGGAAACACCATATATTTT
>-|TRBV6-6|-|TRBJ2-7
CASSSPEGPEQYF
TGTGCCAGCAGTTCCCCAGAGGGGCCTGAGCAGTACTTC
>-|TRBV19|-|TRBJ1-1
CANPGRSGTEAFF
TGTGCCAATCCAGGGAGGTCCGGCACTGAAGCTTTCTTT
>-|TRBV19|once|TRBJ2-5
CASKGQADGGIPQYF
TGTGCCAGTAAGGGCCAGGCCGACGGAGGCATTCCCCAGTACTTC
>TRBD2|TRBV2|-|TRBJ2-1
CASRRGSSGNEQFF
TGTGCCAGCAGGCGGGGGAGTAGTGGCAATGAGCAGTTCTTC
>-|TRBV5-1|-|TRBJ1-2
CASSPEQINYGYTF
TGCGCCAGCAGTCCGGAACAGATTAACTATGGCTACACCTTC
>TRBD1|TRBV30|-|TRBJ1-6
CAWSPGTVVGARRSPLHF
TGTGCCTGGAGTCCAGGGACAGTCGTTGGGGCTCGGCGGTCACCCCTCCACTTT
>-|TRBV6-5|-|TRBJ2-2
CASSYSYSQGAGELFF
TGTGCCAGCAGTTACTCCTATTCACAGGGTGCGGGGGAGCTGTTTTTT
>-|TRBV7-9|few|TRBJ1-5
CASSRQVDQPQHF
TGTGCCAGCAGTCGACAGGTCGATCAGCCCCAGCATTTT
>-|TRBV7-9|-|TRBJ1-2
CASSPSGGAGYGYTF
TGTGCCAGCAGCCCCAGTGGGGGGGCAGGCTATGGCTACACCTTC
>-|TRBV28|-|TRBJ2-1
CASSLALSEQFF
TGTGCCAGCAGTTTGGCCCTCAGTGAGCAGTTCTTC
>-|TRBV6-5|once|TRBJ1-1
CASNQRDKSNTEAFF
TGTGCCAGCAATCAGAGGGACAAGAGCAACACTGAAGCTTTCTTT
>-|TRBV4-1|-|TRBJ2-5
CASSQEGLRETQYF
TGCGCCAGCAGCCAAGAAGGTCTTAGGGAGACCCAGTACTTC
>-|TRBV29-1|-|TRBJ1-2
CSVVFPGHYGYTF
TGCAGCGTTGTGTTTCCAGGGCACTATGGCTACACCTTC
>-|TRBV19|-|TRBJ2-5
CASSGTTVGTQYF
TGTGCCAGTAGTGGGACGACGGTAGGGACCCAGTACTTC
>-|TRBV6-5|-|TRBJ1-5
CASSYRWGHQPQHF
TGTGCCAGCAGTTACAGGTGGGGGCATCAGCCCCAGCATTTT
>-|TRBV28|-|TRBJ2-1
CASSLSGGNEQFF
TGTGCCAGCAGTTTGTCCGGGGGAAATGAGCAGTTCTTC
>-|TRBV18|-|TRBJ1-1
CASSSDLNTEAFF
TGTGCCAGCTCATCAGACTTGAACACTGAAGCTTTCTTT
>-|TRBV5-1|-|TRBJ2-3
CASSSPIGGRTDTQYF
TGCGCCAGCAGCTCCCCTATAGGGGGGCGCACAGATACGCAGTATTTT
>TRBD1|TRBV5-1|-|TRBJ1-3
CASSSQTGGNTIYF
TGCGCCAGCAGCTCGCAGACAGGGGGAAACACCATATATTTT
>TRBD1|TRBV19|-|TRBJ1-2
CASSIQGTGVTGYTF
TGTGCCAGTAGTATACAAGGGACAGGGGTCACAGGCTACACCTTC
>-|TRBV29-1|-|TRBJ2-1
CSAGQNNEQFF
TGCAGCGCGGGACAAAACAATGAGCAGTTCTTC
>-|TRBV28|-|TRBJ2-7
CASSFTRGPTISYEQYF
TGTGCCAGCAGTTTTACCCGAGGACCTACCATCTCCTACGAGCAGTACTTC
>-|TRBV5-6|-|TRBJ2-5
CASSLGGAAELAQYF
TGTGCCAGCAGCTTGGGAGGGGCGGCCGAATTGGCCCAGTACTTC
>-|TRBV11-3|-|TRBJ2-2
CASSGGTSNTGELFF
TGTGCCAGCAGCGGAGGGACATCGAACACCGGGGAGCTGTTTTTT